The 4 T cell receptor beta chains in this list originate from one sample, sequenced in a study of control samples from healthy donors and cancer patients. Clones were sequenced by immunoSEQ multiplex PCR, and TCRdb holds only the in-frame ones, with some missing. The sample holds around 80,000 clones, approximately 87% seen once. Sequenced: blood. The receptors stem from a man aged 50 or older in good health.

This chain links TRBV4-3 with TRBJ2-1; no clear D gene. The germline V gene has CDR1 LGHNA and CDR2 YSLEER. CDR3 length equals 12 residues. The V gene lost 5 bases and the J gene lost 5 bases, with 7 bases spanning the gap. The CDR3 DNA sequence: TGCGCCAGCAGCGAACTAAACAATGAGCAGTTCTTC. Its protein product is CASSELNNEQFF.

This chain links TRBV4-1 with TRBJ1-2, with a weak D call TRBD1 (5 bases). CDR3 length: 16 residues. Trimming took off 0 bases at V and 5 bases at J, with 16 bases between the two ends. Per the germline V gene, CDR1 is MGHRA and CDR2 is YSYEKL. As DNA, the CDR3 is TGCGCCAGCAGCCAAGATACAGGCGGGGTGGGATATGGCTACACCTTC. Translating gives CASSQDTGGVGYGYTF.

This chain uses TRBV18 with TRBJ1-2; TRBD1 might be the D (6 bases). V was trimmed by 2 bases and J by 7 bases, leaving 11 bases between them. Germline V gene data show CDR1 as KGHSH and CDR2 as LQKENI. The CDR3 sequence is 13 residues long. The CDR3 reads CASSPEGGGGYTF. As DNA, the CDR3 is TGTGCCAGCTCACCAGAAGGAGGGGGTGGCTACACCTTC.

The gene calls are TRBV5-8 and TRBJ2-5; D is uncertain. Germline V lookup: CDR1 SGHTS, CDR2 YDEGEE. CDR3 size: 14 residues. The V end was cut by 0 bases, the J end by 2 bases, with 8 bases between. The CDR3 sequence: CASSLGVVQETQYF. For the CDR3, the DNA is TGTGCCAGCAGCTTGGGGGTCGTACAAGAGACCCAGTACTTC.